This section outlines one TCR beta chain sequence together with its context. Its specificity is unknown. V was pared by 7 bases and J by 6 bases, with 10 bases between. The CDR3 covers 11 residues. Per germline, CDR1 GTSNPN and CDR2 SVGIG (reference sequence). The source of the sample is a study of a mutant IDH1 vaccine in newly diagnosed glioma. The wider study: Vaccination began 4-6 weeks post radiotherapy alone, or with temozolomide cycles. Visit V12 was at week 35; visit V13 was at week 47.

Assay: immunoSEQ multiplex PCR; the TCRdb copy retains only in-frame clones and omits some. This table has about 34,000 clones, 85% to 90% appearing once. Time point of the sample: week 47, end of study. The content of each vaccine dose was 300 ug of mutant IDH1 20-mer peptide, and topical imiquimod accompanied it. The receptor comes from a woman under 40 with glioma. The specimen was PBMCs, collected from a glioma patient whose treatment included an IDH1 peptide vaccine. This rearrangement joins TRBV30 to TRBJ2-4, with a tentative D call TRBD1 (5 bases). The CDR3 region has the DNA TGTGCCTTCCTCGACAGAAACATTCAGTACTTC. This sequence encodes CAFLDRNIQYF.